This T cell receptor (beta chain) is drawn from a study of blood T cells in healthy people across ages (dated by TCRdb to about 2015). A note on the overall study: In model experiments, template switching captured roughly one uniquely barcoded TCR beta cDNA molecule for every two T cells. Using deep sequencing normalized with unique cDNA molecular identifiers, the study measured how TCR beta repertoire diversity changes with age. Using the same blood draw, the study looked at two additional independent replicas of 1 million unique cDNA reads for two donors, one aged 18 to 29 and the other aged 80 or older. Donors of different ages were randomly distributed across sequencing lanes to avoid experimental bias. The donors were divided into four age groups: young (average about 16 years), middle-aged (roughly 42), aged (around 67) and long-lived (around 87).

This clonotype was counted at least ten times. Its target antigen remains unknown. No much larger clone is present one base from it, and per-base qualities are unavailable. The library was made by 5' RACE. The instrument given in TCRdb is Illumina HiSeq 2500. The second PCR ran for about 6 to 12 cycles and used a J-beta primer mix along with a sample-barcoded 5' primer. A template-switch 5' adaptor carrying 12 random nucleotides introduced a unique molecular identifier onto each TCR beta cDNA molecule. Each sample yielded at least 2.5 million CDR3-containing paired-end reads. First-strand cDNA was synthesized from all RNA with the Mint cDNA synthesis kit, primed by a TRBC-specific oligonucleotide. After uracil-DNA glycosylase treatment, a first 18-cycle PCR used universal primers M1SS and BC2_uni_R on all cDNA. In the authors' own workflow: Normalization of each sample was performed by random selection of 1 million high-quality reads, each carrying a distinct molecular identifier. Reads sharing molecular identifiers were discarded rather than binned into consensus sequences. MiTCR, run with a Q25 quality threshold and the strictest error-elimination algorithm, handled CDR3 identification, clonotype clustering and error correction. Lower-bound total TCR beta diversity was estimated with a nonparametric unseen species model using Euler transformation. The raw public reads went through TCRdb reprocessing: fastp at Q25, MiXCR clone calling, in-frame beta chains kept. For every CDR3 protein sequence, its rows merge into one entry that carries the most common genes and DNA. In this record, the V and J calls reflect TCRdb's handling and not the investigators' own analysis. Counted in this sample were about 1,800,000 distinct CDR3 sequences; over 25% of them appeared once. Jointly, the top ten make up about 8% of the sample.

From a lookup of the germline V gene, CDR1 and CDR2 are MGHRA and YSYEKL. Its CDR3 holds 15 amino acids, cysteine through phenylalanine. This entry keeps only the CDR3 DNA: 45 bases, framed from base 1. Cut back by 1 base and 0 bases, the V and J ends lie 9 bases apart. Donors were under 40 systemically healthy Caucasian individuals from Russia aged roughly 6 to 95 years. Each donor gave about 11 milliliters of peripheral blood, drawn into EDTA-treated Vacutainer tubes. Ficoll-Paque density-gradient centrifugation was used to isolate PBMCs, with at least 7 million obtained per sample. Trizol reagent was used to extract total RNA from the PBMCs, yielding at least 5 micrograms per sample. The percentages of naive CD45RAhigh/CD27high T cells were determined by flow cytometry on a PBMC aliquot from every donor. Broader findings and caveats from the paper: The CMV infection status of donors was not known, potentially confounding age-related changes in expanded clonotypes. Compared with the aged group, the long-lived group had more naive CD4+ T cells, fewer expanded clones and increased TCR diversity, suggesting age selection. There was a strong correlation between observed TCR beta diversity and the percentage of naive T cells measured by flow cytometry. Because profiling used bulk unsorted PBMCs, naive and antigen-experienced compartments could not be compared conclusively. Estimates of total diversity from one million sequenced T cells were regarded as lower bounds and underestimates. Observed TCR beta diversity per million T cells fell roughly linearly with age, and a significant reduction was already apparent by age around 40.

The rearrangement combines TRBV4-1 with TRBJ2-5, with no confidently assigned D gene. This receptor was obtained from a woman in her 30s in good health. Sequencing used blood. The bases are TGCGCCAGCAGCCAAGGCCAGCGAGACCAAGAGACCCAGTACTTC. It translates as CASSQGQRDQETQYF.